The following is a TCR beta chain sequence with its context. Method: immunoSEQ multiplex PCR; TCRdb's copy keeps in-frame clones and lacks some. The data hold 180,000 or so clones, with approximately 84% observed a single time. The record originates from a study of blood T cell repertoires in COVID-19. V shed 5 bases and J shed 2 bases, with 11 bases lying between them. In germline, CDR1 is MNHEY, CDR2 SMNVEV (reference sequence). The CDR3 sequence is 14 residues long. V and J are TRBV27 and TRBJ2-3; D uncertain. This receptor was taken from a man in his forties who had recovered from COVID-19. Sequenced input: peripheral blood. The CDR3, as DNA: TGTGCCAGCAGTCAACCCAGAACCACAGATACGCAGTATTTT. This codes for CASSQPRTTDTQYF.